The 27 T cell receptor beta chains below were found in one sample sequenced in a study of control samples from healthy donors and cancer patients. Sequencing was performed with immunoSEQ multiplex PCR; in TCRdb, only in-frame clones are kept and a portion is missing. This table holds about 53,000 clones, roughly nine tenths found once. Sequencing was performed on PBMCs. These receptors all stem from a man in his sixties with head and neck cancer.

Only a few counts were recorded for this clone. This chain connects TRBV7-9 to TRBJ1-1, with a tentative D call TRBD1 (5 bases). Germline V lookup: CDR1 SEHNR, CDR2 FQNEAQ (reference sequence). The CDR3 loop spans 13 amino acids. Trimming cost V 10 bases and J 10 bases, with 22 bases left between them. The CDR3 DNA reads TGTGCCACCGGGGCGACGGGGGAAGGCGGAGCTTTCTTT. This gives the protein CATGATGEGGAFF.

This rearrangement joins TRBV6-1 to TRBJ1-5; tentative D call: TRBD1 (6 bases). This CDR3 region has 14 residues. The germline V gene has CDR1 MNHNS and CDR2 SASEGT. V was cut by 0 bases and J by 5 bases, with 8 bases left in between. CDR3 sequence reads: CASSEAYRDQPQHF. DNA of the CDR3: TGTGCCAGCAGTGAAGCGTACAGGGATCAGCCCCAGCATTTT.

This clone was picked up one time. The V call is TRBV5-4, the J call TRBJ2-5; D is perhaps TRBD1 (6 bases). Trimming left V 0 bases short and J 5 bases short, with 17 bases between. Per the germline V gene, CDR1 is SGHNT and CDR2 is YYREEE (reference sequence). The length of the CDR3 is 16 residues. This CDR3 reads CASSLGRGSVSETQYF. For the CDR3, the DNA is TGTGCCAGCAGCTTGGGTAGGGGGTCGGTATCGGAGACCCAGTACTTC.

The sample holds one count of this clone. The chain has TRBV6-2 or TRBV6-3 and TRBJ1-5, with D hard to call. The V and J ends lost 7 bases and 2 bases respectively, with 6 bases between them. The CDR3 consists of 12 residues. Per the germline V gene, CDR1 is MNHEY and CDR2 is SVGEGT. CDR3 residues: CASTPGNQPQHF. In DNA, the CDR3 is TGTGCCAGCACCCCTGGCAATCAGCCCCAGCATTTT.

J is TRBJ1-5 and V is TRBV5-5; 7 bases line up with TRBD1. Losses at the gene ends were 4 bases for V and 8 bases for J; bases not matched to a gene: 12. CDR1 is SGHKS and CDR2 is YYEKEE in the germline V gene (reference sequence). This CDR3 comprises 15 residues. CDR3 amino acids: CASSDGRQGREPQHF. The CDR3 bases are TGTGCCAGCAGCGACGGAAGACAGGGCAGGGAGCCCCAGCATTTT. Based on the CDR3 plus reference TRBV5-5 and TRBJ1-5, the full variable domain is DAGVTQSPTHLIKTRGQQVTLRCSPISGHKSVSWYQQVLGQGPQFIFQYYEKEERGRGNFPDRFSARQFPNYSSELNVNALLLGDSALYLCASSDGRQGREPQHFGDGTRLSIL.

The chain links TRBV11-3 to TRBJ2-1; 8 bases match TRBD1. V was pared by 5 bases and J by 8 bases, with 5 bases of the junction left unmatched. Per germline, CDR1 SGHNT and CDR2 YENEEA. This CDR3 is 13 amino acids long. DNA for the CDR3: TGTGCCAGCAGCCAAGAACAGGGGGATGAGCAGTTCTTC. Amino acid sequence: CASSQEQGDEQFF.

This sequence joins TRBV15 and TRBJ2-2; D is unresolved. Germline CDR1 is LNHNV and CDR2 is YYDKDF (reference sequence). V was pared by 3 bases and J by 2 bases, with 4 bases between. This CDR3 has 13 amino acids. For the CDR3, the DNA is TGTGCCACCAGCAGTGCCAACACCGGGGAGCTGTTTTTT. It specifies CATSSANTGELFF. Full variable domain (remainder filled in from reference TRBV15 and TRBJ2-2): DAMVIQNPRYQVTQFGKPVTLSCSQTLNHNVMYWYQQKSSQAPKLLFHYYDKDFNNEADTPDNFQSRRPNTSFCFLDIRSPGLGDTAMYLCATSSANTGELFFGEGSRLTVL.

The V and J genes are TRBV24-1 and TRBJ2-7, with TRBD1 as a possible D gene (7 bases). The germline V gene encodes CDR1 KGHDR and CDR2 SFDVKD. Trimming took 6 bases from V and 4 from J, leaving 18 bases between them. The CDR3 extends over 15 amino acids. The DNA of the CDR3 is TGTGCCACCAGTCCCAGCGGAGGGGGCGTATACGAGCAGTACTTC. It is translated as CATSPSGGGVYEQYF.

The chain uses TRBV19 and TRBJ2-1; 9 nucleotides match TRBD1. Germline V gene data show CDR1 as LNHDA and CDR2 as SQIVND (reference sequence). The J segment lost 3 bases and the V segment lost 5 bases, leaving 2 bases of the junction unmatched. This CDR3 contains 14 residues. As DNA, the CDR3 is TGTGCCAGTAGTGACAGGGGGATCTACAATGAGCAGTTCTTC. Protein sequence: CASSDRGIYNEQFF.

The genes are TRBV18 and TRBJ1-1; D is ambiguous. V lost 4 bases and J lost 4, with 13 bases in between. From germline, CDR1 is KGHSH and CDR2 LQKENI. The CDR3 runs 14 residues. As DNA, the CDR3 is TGTGCCAGCTCACAGGGTTCGAGCGGCACTGAAGCTTTCTTT. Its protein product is CASSQGSSGTEAFF.

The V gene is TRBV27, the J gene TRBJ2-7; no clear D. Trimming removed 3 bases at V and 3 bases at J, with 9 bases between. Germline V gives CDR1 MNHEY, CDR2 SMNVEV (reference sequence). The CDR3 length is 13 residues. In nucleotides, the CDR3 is TGTGCCAGCAGTTTGCGCTGGGGCTACGAGCAGTACTTC. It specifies CASSLRWGYEQYF.

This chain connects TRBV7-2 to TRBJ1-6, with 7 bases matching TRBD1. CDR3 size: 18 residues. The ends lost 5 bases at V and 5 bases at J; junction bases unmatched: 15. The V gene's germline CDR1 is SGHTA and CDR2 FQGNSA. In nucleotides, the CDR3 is TGTGCCAGCAGCCAAGTAGGGGGCCTTGGGCGTGATAATTCACCCCTCCACTTT. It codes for CASSQVGGLGRDNSPLHF.

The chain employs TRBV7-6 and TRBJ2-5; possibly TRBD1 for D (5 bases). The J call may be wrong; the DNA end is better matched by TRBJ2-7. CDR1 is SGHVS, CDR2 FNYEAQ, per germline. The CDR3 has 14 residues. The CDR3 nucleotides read TGTGCCAGCAGCTTAGCAGGCAGGGTCTACGAGCAGTACTTC. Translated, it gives CASSLAGRVYEQYF.

CDR3 protein: CASSDGNSPLHF. CDR3 nucleotide sequence: TGCGCCAGCAGCGACGGTAATTCACCCCTCCACTTT. The chain is built from TRBV5-1 and TRBJ1-6; D gene uncertain. Germline lookup yields CDR1 SGHRS and CDR2 YFSETQ. CDR3 length: 12 amino acids. V lost 4 bases and J 6 bases, leaving 5 bases between the germline ends.

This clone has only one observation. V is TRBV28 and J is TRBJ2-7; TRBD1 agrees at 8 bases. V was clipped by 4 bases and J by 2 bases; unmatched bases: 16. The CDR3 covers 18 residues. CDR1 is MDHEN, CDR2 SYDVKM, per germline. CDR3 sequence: CASSSTTGARGVTYEQYF. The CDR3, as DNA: TGTGCCAGCAGTTCCACGACAGGGGCAAGAGGGGTCACCTACGAGCAGTACTTC.

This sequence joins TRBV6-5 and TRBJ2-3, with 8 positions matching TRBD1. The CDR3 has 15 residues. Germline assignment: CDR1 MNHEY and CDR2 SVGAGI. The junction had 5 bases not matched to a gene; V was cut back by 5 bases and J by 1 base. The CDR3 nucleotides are TGTGCCAGCAGTAGGGCGGGACAGGGCACAGATACGCAGTATTTT. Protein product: CASSRAGQGTDTQYF.

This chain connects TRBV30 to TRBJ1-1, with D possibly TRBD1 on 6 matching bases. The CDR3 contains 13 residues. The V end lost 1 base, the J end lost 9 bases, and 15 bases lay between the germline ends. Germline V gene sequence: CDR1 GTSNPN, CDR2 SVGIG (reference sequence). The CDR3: CAWSDDRRGKAFF. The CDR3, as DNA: TGTGCCTGGAGTGATGACAGGCGAGGAAAAGCTTTCTTT.

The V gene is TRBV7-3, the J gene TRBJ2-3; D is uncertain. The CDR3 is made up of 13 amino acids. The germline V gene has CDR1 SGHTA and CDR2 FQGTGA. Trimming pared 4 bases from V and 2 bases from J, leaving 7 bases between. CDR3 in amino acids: CASSYSDTDTQYF. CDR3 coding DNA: TGTGCCAGCAGCTACTCCGACACAGATACGCAGTATTTT.

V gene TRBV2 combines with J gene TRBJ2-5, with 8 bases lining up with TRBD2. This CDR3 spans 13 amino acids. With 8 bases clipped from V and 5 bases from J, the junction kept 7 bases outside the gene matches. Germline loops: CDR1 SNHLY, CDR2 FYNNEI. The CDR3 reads CASADGGAETQYF. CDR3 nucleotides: TGTGCCAGCGCCGACGGGGGGGCGGAGACCCAGTACTTC.

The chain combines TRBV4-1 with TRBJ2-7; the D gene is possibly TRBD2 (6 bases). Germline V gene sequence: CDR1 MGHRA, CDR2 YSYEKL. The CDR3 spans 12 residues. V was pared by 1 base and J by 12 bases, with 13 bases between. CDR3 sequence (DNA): TGCGCCAGCAGCCAAGTCGGAGGGGTTCGGTACTTC. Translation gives CASSQVGGVRYF.

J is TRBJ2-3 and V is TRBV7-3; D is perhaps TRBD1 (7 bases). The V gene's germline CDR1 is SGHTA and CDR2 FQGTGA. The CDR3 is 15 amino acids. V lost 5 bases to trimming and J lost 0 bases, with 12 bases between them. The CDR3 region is CASSRGTASTDTQYF. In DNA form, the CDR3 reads TGTGCCAGCAGCCGCGGGACAGCCAGCACAGATACGCAGTATTTT. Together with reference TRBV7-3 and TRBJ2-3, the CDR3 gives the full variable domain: GAGVSQTPSNKVTEKGKYVELRCDPISGHTALYWYRQSLGQGPEFLIYFQGTGAADDSGLPNDRFFAVRPEGSVSTLKIQRTERGDSAVYLCASSRGTASTDTQYFGPGTRLTVL.

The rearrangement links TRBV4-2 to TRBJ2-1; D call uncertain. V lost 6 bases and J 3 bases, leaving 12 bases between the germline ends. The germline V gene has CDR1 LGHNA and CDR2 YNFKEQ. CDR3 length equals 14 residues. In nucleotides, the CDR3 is TGTGCCAGCAGTCCGGGTTTGGGCTACAATGAGCAGTTCTTC. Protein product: CASSPGLGYNEQFF.

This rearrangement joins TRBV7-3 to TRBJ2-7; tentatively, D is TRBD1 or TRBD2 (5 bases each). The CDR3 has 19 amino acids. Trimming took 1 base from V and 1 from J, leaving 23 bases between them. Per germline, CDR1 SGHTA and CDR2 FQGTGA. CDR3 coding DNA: TGTGCCAGCAGCTTAAGGCCAGCCGGGGCGGTGGCAGAGTCCTACGAGCAGTACTTC. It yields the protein CASSLRPAGAVAESYEQYF.

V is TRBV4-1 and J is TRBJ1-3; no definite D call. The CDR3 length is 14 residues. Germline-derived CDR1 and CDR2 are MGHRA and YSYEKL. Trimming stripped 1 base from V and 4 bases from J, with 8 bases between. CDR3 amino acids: CASSQAFRGNTIYF. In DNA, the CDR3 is TGCGCCAGCAGCCAAGCTTTCAGGGGAAACACCATATATTTT.

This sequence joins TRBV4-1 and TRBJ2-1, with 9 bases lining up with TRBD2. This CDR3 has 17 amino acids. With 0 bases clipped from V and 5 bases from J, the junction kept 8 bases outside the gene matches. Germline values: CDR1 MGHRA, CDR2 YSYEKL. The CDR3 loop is CASSQDRLTSGNNEQFF. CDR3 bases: TGCGCCAGCAGCCAAGACCGGCTGACTAGCGGAAACAATGAGCAGTTCTTC.

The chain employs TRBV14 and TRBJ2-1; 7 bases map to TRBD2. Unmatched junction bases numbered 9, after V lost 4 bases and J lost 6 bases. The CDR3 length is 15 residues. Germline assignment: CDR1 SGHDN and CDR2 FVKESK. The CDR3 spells CASSPWGGTGNEQFF. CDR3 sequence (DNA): TGTGCCAGCAGCCCCTGGGGAGGGACGGGCAATGAGCAGTTCTTC.

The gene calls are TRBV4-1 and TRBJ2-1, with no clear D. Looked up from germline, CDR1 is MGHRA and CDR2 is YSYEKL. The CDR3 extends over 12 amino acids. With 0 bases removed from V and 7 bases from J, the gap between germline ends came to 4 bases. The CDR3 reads CASSQEENEQFF. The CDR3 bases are TGCGCCAGCAGCCAAGAGGAGAATGAGCAGTTCTTC.